What follows is one T cell receptor (beta chain) and its context. Its antigen is still unknown. CDR3 length equals 14 residues. With V trimmed by 3 bases and J by 1 base, 2 bases remained unmatched. Germline CDR1 reads LNHDA; CDR2 reads SQIVND (reference sequence). The data stem from a study of cytomegalovirus exposure and HLA in healthy donors. Study results and caveats: The classifier was said to identify cytomegalovirus status with high specificity and sensitivity.

Libraries were prepared by immunoSEQ multiplex PCR; TCRdb keeps only in-frame clonotypes and omits some of them. The table records 300,000 or so clones, roughly 86% of them present only once. The source of this sequence is a man aged 25-45 years in good health and CMV-seronegative. The material sequenced was PBMCs. The chain carries TRBV19 and TRBJ2-7; TRBD2 matches 8 bases. CDR3 protein: CASSISGASYEQYF. DNA for the CDR3: TGTGCCAGTAGTATTAGCGGGGCGTCCTACGAGCAGTACTTC.